This section outlines one TCR beta chain sequence together with its context. Its antigen is not yet known. Base-call qualities are not available, and no considerably larger clone is one nucleotide away. This specimen comes from a study of T cells in localized non-small cell lung cancer (dated by TCRdb to 2020 to 2022). In the study overall: The study examined T cell repertoires in approximately 240 patients with early-stage NSCLC and compared tumors with uninvolved tumor-adjacent lungs. The cohort comprised 236 treatment-naïve NSCLC patients with resected, localized lung tumors. The mean age of the NSCLC patients was roughly 70 years, with 120 to 150 men and about a hundred women. General study outcomes and caveats: Because the study design was exploratory, TCR variables were selected using unadjusted p-values without false-discovery rate correction. A median of approximately 50 of the top 100 tumor clones turned up in the paired uninvolved adjacent lung, and some 28 of those clones also ranked among the top 100 of that same adjacent lung. Uninvolved tumor-adjacent lung showed the highest T cell clonality, higher than tumor, which suggests more focused antigenic responses in the uninvolved tumor-adjacent lung. Because multi-region tumor sequencing was not performed, intratumor heterogeneity could not be ruled out. Longer overall survival was associated with higher blood T cell density, whereas shorter survival was associated with higher adjacent-lung clonality.

TCR beta CDR3 regions were sequenced from DNA using the immunoSEQ Assay. From the authors' description of their analysis: T cell density was computed as TCR beta template counts normalized to usable DNA estimated by amplifying housekeeping genes. Richness was estimated with the preseqR package, extrapolating to 400,000 templates for PBMC samples and 120,000 templates for tissue samples. Clonality was taken to be one minus Pielou's evenness. Tissue-enriched TCRs were identified through differential abundance testing performed on productive amino-acid clonotypes, with a minimum total count of 5 and an alpha of 0.1. The Jaccard Index and the Morisita Overlap Index were used to measure how much the repertoires overlapped between compartments. TCR beta CDR3s were clustered by GLIPH together with public tetramer-defined viral CDR3s, and at least three viral sequences plus V-gene enrichment were required for viral motifs. Not all clones reach the TCRdb copy of this immuneACCESS table, which keeps in-frame sequences only. Checked studies attribute under half of the gap to unresolved V genes and leave the rest unexplained. V and J calls and clone size come straight from that table; D and trimming were deduced from the DNA. The table for this sample lists over 20,000 clones; more than 85% of them were counted only once. The ten most abundant clones make up roughly 15% of the sample.

At diagnosis, peripheral blood, uninvolved tumor-adjacent lung and tumor were collected and stored as a combination of fresh-frozen and FFPE material. Blood samples were analyzed as peripheral blood mononuclear cells for TCR repertoire profiling. The germline V and J ends show losses of 0 bases and 10 bases respectively, and no gene match explains 6 bases of the junction. The CDR3, cysteine through phenylalanine, is 15 amino acids long. The read is trimmed to its CDR3 DNA, 45 bases read in frame from base 1. Looking up the germline V gene yields CDR1 MRHNA and CDR2 SNTAGT. Rearrangement joined TRBV6-4 to TRBJ1-6; TRBD1 lines up with 7 middle nucleotides. This TCR was sampled from a man between 40 and 70 years old with stage III squamous cell lung carcinoma. The sample was peripheral blood, taken before any cancer treatment. The CDR3 region reads CASSDSPGGRSPLHF. The bases read TGTGCCAGCAGTGACTCCCCAGGGGGACGATCACCCCTCCACTTT.